The rows below give T cell receptor beta chains drawn from one sample of a study of T cells in Graves' hyperthyroidism and ophthalmopathy. TCRdb processed the multiplex PCR reads anew with MiXCR; each CDR3 protein has one entry. The sample carries roughly 400,000 distinct CDR3 sequences, 11% to 15% recorded once. Sample: blood. The source is a man aged 45-65 years with Graves' ophthalmopathy. Both conserved end residues are part of each CDR3. D genes are given only for firm matches. Clone size is not always given. Where it is, it says once, few, many or a class for expanded clones.

j_gene: TRBJ2-3
v_gene: TRBV7-9
d_gene: NA
abundance: many
CDR3aa: CASSLDSGKDTQYF
CDR3nt: TGTGCCAGCAGCTTAGACTCGGGAAAAGATACGCAGTATTTT

j_gene: TRBJ2-4
v_gene: TRBV11-1
d_gene: NA
abundance: many
CDR3aa: CASSLSGDHIQYF
CDR3nt: TGTGCCAGCAGCTTGAGTGGCGATCACATTCAGTACTTC

j_gene: TRBJ2-3
v_gene: TRBV3-1
d_gene: TRBD1
abundance: NA
CDR3aa: CASSQGQGEGGVADTQYF
CDR3nt: TGTGCCAGCAGCCAAGGACAGGGGGAGGGAGGAGTGGCAGATACGCAGTATTTT

j_gene: TRBJ1-5
v_gene: TRBV5-6
d_gene: TRBD1
abundance: many
CDR3aa: CASASGGSNQPQHF
CDR3nt: TGTGCCAGCGCCTCAGGGGGTAGCAATCAGCCCCAGCATTTT

j_gene: TRBJ2-2
v_gene: TRBV3-1
d_gene: NA
abundance: NA
CDR3aa: CASSQSFRVAGELFF
CDR3nt: TGTGCCAGCAGCCAGTCTTTCAGGGTAGCCGGGGAGCTGTTTTTT

j_gene: TRBJ2-3
v_gene: TRBV25-1
d_gene: TRBD2
abundance: many
CDR3aa: CASYGLAGGHSSTDTQYF
CDR3nt: TGTGCCAGCTACGGACTAGCGGGAGGCCATTCTAGCACAGATACGCAGTATTTT

j_gene: TRBJ2-7
v_gene: TRBV25-1
d_gene: NA
abundance: few
CDR3aa: CASSDRRDKPIREQYF
CDR3nt: TGTGCCAGCAGTGACAGAAGGGACAAACCTATCAGGGAGCAGTACTTC

j_gene: TRBJ2-1
v_gene: TRBV30
d_gene: TRBD2
abundance: many
CDR3aa: CAWSGTSFSYNEQFF
CDR3nt: TGTGCCTGGAGTGGGACTAGCTTCTCCTACAATGAGCAGTTCTTC

j_gene: TRBJ2-5
v_gene: TRBV6-4
d_gene: TRBD2
abundance: NA
CDR3aa: CASSVLLAGVEQETQYF
CDR3nt: TGTGCCAGCAGCGTGCTACTAGCGGGAGTAGAACAAGAGACCCAGTACTTC

j_gene: TRBJ2-3
v_gene: TRBV5-1
d_gene: NA
abundance: NA
CDR3aa: CASRRGGADTQYF
CDR3nt: TGCGCCAGCAGGAGGGGAGGAGCGGATACGCAGTATTTT

j_gene: TRBJ2-7
v_gene: TRBV7-2
d_gene: TRBD2
abundance: NA
CDR3aa: CASSLGTSPSSYEQYF
CDR3nt: TGTGCCAGCAGTCTCGGGACTAGCCCGAGCTCCTACGAGCAGTACTTC

j_gene: TRBJ2-1
v_gene: TRBV30
d_gene: TRBD2
abundance: many
CDR3aa: CAWSVTAGARGQFF
CDR3nt: TGTGCCTGGAGTGTTACAGCGGGAGCTAGGGGGCAGTTCTTC

j_gene: TRBJ2-1
v_gene: TRBV5-1
d_gene: TRBD2
abundance: few
CDR3aa: CASSRTTSGSYNEQFF
CDR3nt: TGCGCCAGCAGCCGGACTACTAGCGGGAGCTACAATGAGCAGTTCTTC

j_gene: TRBJ2-2
v_gene: TRBV2
d_gene: NA
abundance: many
CDR3aa: CASSERGWLITGELFF
CDR3nt: TGTGCCAGCAGTGAACGGGGGTGGTTAATCACCGGGGAGCTGTTTTTT

j_gene: TRBJ2-3
v_gene: TRBV20-1
d_gene: NA
abundance: many
CDR3aa: CSARARDLLGDTQYF
CDR3nt: TGCAGTGCTAGAGCTCGGGACTTGCTAGGAGATACGCAGTATTTT

j_gene: TRBJ2-5
v_gene: TRBV7-2
d_gene: NA
abundance: many
CDR3aa: CASSLVVKETQYF
CDR3nt: TGTGCCAGCAGCTTAGTAGTAAAAGAGACCCAGTACTTC

j_gene: TRBJ2-2
v_gene: TRBV28
d_gene: NA
abundance: many
CDR3aa: CASSWPVAGELFF
CDR3nt: TGTGCCAGCAGTTGGCCGGTGGCCGGGGAGCTGTTTTTT

j_gene: TRBJ1-2
v_gene: TRBV24-1
d_gene: TRBD1
abundance: many
CDR3aa: CATSDRTGTNYGYTF
CDR3nt: TGTGCCACCAGTGACCGGACAGGGACTAACTATGGCTACACCTTC

j_gene: TRBJ2-1
v_gene: TRBV27
d_gene: TRBD2
abundance: many
CDR3aa: CATQLAGGYVEQFF
CDR3nt: TGTGCCACCCAGCTAGCGGGAGGGTATGTTGAGCAGTTCTTC

j_gene: TRBJ2-1
v_gene: TRBV29-1
d_gene: TRBD2
abundance: many
CDR3aa: CSAGLAGGGNEQFF
CDR3nt: TGCAGCGCTGGACTAGCGGGAGGAGGTAATGAGCAGTTCTTC

j_gene: TRBJ2-4
v_gene: TRBV9
d_gene: TRBD2
abundance: few
CDR3aa: CASSDKREPSAKNIQYF
CDR3nt: TGTGCCAGCAGCGATAAGCGGGAGCCTTCAGCCAAAAACATTCAGTACTTC

j_gene: TRBJ2-2
v_gene: TRBV7-2
d_gene: TRBD2
abundance: NA
CDR3aa: CASSLRGLGLTGELFF
CDR3nt: TGTGCCAGCAGCCTAAGGGGACTAGGATTGACCGGGGAGCTGTTTTTT

j_gene: TRBJ2-2
v_gene: TRBV15
d_gene: NA
abundance: NA
CDR3aa: CATSRWSAGELFF
CDR3nt: TGTGCCACCAGCAGGTGGTCTGCCGGGGAGCTGTTTTTT

j_gene: TRBJ2-3
v_gene: TRBV6-1
d_gene: NA
abundance: many
CDR3aa: CASSDPLTSTDTQYF
CDR3nt: TGTGCCAGCAGTGATCCTCTGACTAGCACAGATACGCAGTATTTT

j_gene: TRBJ2-5
v_gene: TRBV20-1
d_gene: NA
abundance: NA
CDR3aa: CSARLVDKQETQYF
CDR3nt: TGCAGTGCTAGACTAGTGGACAAACAAGAGACCCAGTACTTC

j_gene: TRBJ2-1
v_gene: TRBV29-1
d_gene: TRBD2
abundance: many
CDR3aa: CSVEGSTGGGLAGEYGQFF
CDR3nt: TGCAGCGTTGAAGGCTCGACAGGTGGGGGACTAGCGGGAGAGTACGGGCAGTTCTTC

j_gene: TRBJ2-3
v_gene: TRBV6-4
d_gene: TRBD1
abundance: few
CDR3aa: CASSDSLGTGTDTQYF
CDR3nt: TGTGCCAGCAGTGACTCTCTTGGGACAGGCACAGATACGCAGTATTTT

j_gene: TRBJ2-7
v_gene: TRBV30
d_gene: TRBD1
abundance: many
CDR3aa: CAWSYGDRGYEQYF
CDR3nt: TGTGCCTGGAGTTATGGGGACAGGGGCTACGAGCAGTACTTC

j_gene: TRBJ1-1
v_gene: TRBV27
d_gene: NA
abundance: NA
CDR3aa: CASSLIGDLYTEAFF
CDR3nt: TGTGCCAGCAGTTTAATAGGGGACCTTTACACTGAAGCTTTCTTT

j_gene: TRBJ2-1
v_gene: TRBV7-9
d_gene: TRBD2
abundance: NA
CDR3aa: CASSARGGDSPRGEQFF
CDR3nt: TGTGCCAGCAGCGCCCGTGGGGGGGACTCCCCTCGGGGTGAGCAGTTCTTC

j_gene: TRBJ2-7
v_gene: TRBV5-1
d_gene: NA
abundance: many
CDR3aa: CASSFRSRNRGEQYF
CDR3nt: TGCGCCAGCAGCTTCAGGAGTAGAAACCGTGGGGAGCAGTACTTC

j_gene: TRBJ2-7
v_gene: TRBV13
d_gene: NA
abundance: few
CDR3aa: CASTRGRVYEQYF
CDR3nt: TGTGCCAGCACTCGTGGCAGGGTCTACGAGCAGTACTTC

j_gene: TRBJ2-7
v_gene: TRBV20-1
d_gene: TRBD2
abundance: many
CDR3aa: CSGASGSHEQYF
CDR3nt: TGCAGTGGGGCTAGCGGGAGTCACGAGCAGTACTTC

j_gene: TRBJ2-2
v_gene: TRBV12-3/TRBV12-4
d_gene: NA
abundance: NA
CDR3aa: CASSFGGRPGELFF
CDR3nt: TGTGCCAGCAGTTTCGGCGGCCGGCCCGGGGAGCTGTTTTTT

j_gene: TRBJ2-2
v_gene: TRBV10-3
d_gene: NA
abundance: few
CDR3aa: CAISLPGGELFF
CDR3nt: TGTGCCATCAGCCTACCCGGCGGGGAGCTGTTTTTT

j_gene: TRBJ1-1
v_gene: TRBV19
d_gene: NA
abundance: many
CDR3aa: CASTQGDTEAFF
CDR3nt: TGTGCCAGTACCCAAGGTGACACTGAAGCTTTCTTT

j_gene: TRBJ1-2
v_gene: TRBV2
d_gene: NA
abundance: many
CDR3aa: CASSDSTGPYTF
CDR3nt: TGTGCCAGCAGTGATTCCACAGGTCCCTACACCTTC

j_gene: TRBJ1-2
v_gene: TRBV20-1
d_gene: TRBD1
abundance: NA
CDR3aa: CSGRTGWNYGYTF
CDR3nt: TGCAGTGGCCGGACAGGGTGGAACTATGGCTACACCTTC

j_gene: TRBJ1-1
v_gene: TRBV3-1
d_gene: NA
abundance: many
CDR3aa: CASSQGRNTEAFF
CDR3nt: TGTGCCAGCAGCCAAGGCCGGAACACTGAAGCTTTCTTT

j_gene: TRBJ2-5
v_gene: TRBV7-2
d_gene: TRBD2
abundance: NA
CDR3aa: CATDAGGRTETQYF
CDR3nt: TGTGCCACCGACGCGGGGGGAAGAACGGAGACCCAGTACTTC

j_gene: TRBJ1-5
v_gene: TRBV10-3
d_gene: NA
abundance: NA
CDR3aa: CAISEAPTSNQPQHF
CDR3nt: TGTGCCATCAGTGAGGCCCCCACCAGCAATCAGCCCCAGCATTTT

j_gene: TRBJ2-5
v_gene: TRBV11-2
d_gene: TRBD2
abundance: many
CDR3aa: CASSLVKLAGEETQYF
CDR3nt: TGTGCCAGCAGCTTAGTAAAACTAGCGGGAGAAGAGACCCAGTACTTC

j_gene: TRBJ2-5
v_gene: TRBV24-1
d_gene: TRBD1
abundance: many
CDR3aa: CATSDLGQGSQETQYF
CDR3nt: TGTGCCACCAGTGACCTAGGACAGGGGAGTCAAGAGACCCAGTACTTC

j_gene: TRBJ2-5
v_gene: TRBV3-1
d_gene: TRBD2
abundance: many
CDR3aa: CASSRLAGAGETQYF
CDR3nt: TGTGCCAGCAGCCGTTTAGCGGGAGCAGGGGAGACCCAGTACTTC

j_gene: TRBJ2-7
v_gene: TRBV11-2
d_gene: TRBD2
abundance: many
CDR3aa: CASKRASGNYEQYF
CDR3nt: TGTGCCAGCAAGAGGGCTAGCGGAAACTACGAGCAGTACTTC

j_gene: TRBJ2-1
v_gene: TRBV4-1
d_gene: NA
abundance: NA
CDR3aa: CASLGVSEQFF
CDR3nt: TGCGCCAGCCTTGGGGTGTCTGAGCAGTTCTTC

j_gene: TRBJ2-7
v_gene: TRBV2
d_gene: NA
abundance: many
CDR3aa: CASSRDFSYEQYF
CDR3nt: TGTGCCAGCAGCCGGGACTTCTCCTACGAGCAGTACTTC

j_gene: TRBJ2-3
v_gene: TRBV10-3
d_gene: NA
abundance: few
CDR3aa: CAIQTSNTDTQYF
CDR3nt: TGTGCCATCCAGACATCTAACACAGATACGCAGTATTTT

j_gene: TRBJ1-1
v_gene: TRBV5-1
d_gene: NA
abundance: many
CDR3aa: CVQRGSTEAFF
CDR3nt: TGCGTCCAACGGGGAAGCACTGAAGCTTTCTTT

j_gene: TRBJ1-3
v_gene: TRBV11-2
d_gene: NA
abundance: many
CDR3aa: CASSQRLANSGNTIYF
CDR3nt: TGTGCCAGCAGCCAAAGGTTGGCTAACTCTGGAAACACCATATATTTT

j_gene: TRBJ2-3
v_gene: TRBV19
d_gene: NA
abundance: NA
CDR3aa: CASSPGPPDTQYF
CDR3nt: TGTGCCAGTAGTCCCGGTCCCCCAGATACGCAGTATTTT

j_gene: TRBJ2-1
v_gene: TRBV27
d_gene: TRBD1
abundance: NA
CDR3aa: CASKVTGGNEQFF
CDR3nt: TGTGCCAGCAAAGTAACAGGGGGCAATGAGCAGTTCTTC

j_gene: TRBJ2-2
v_gene: TRBV10-1
d_gene: NA
abundance: few
CDR3aa: CASGDGSGTTGELFF
CDR3nt: TGCGCCAGCGGTGACGGATCCGGTACAACCGGGGAGCTGTTTTTT

j_gene: TRBJ1-6
v_gene: TRBV11-2
d_gene: TRBD1
abundance: many
CDR3aa: CASSLFPRGRSGSPLHF
CDR3nt: TGTGCCAGCAGCTTATTCCCCAGGGGGCGGTCTGGGTCACCCCTCCACTTT